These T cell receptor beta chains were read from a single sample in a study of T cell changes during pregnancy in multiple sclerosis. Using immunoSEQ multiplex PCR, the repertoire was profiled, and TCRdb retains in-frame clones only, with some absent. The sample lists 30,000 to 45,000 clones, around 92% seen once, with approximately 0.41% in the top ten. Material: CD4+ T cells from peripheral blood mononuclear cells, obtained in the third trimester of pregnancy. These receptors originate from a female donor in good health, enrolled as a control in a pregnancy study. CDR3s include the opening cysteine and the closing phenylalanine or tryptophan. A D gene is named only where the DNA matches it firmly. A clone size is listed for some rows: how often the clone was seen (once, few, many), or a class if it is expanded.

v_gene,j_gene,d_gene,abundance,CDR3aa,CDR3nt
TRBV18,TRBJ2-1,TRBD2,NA,CASSPSGTSGGTEQFF,TGTGCCAGCTCACCATCCGGGACTAGCGGGGGGACTGAGCAGTTCTTC
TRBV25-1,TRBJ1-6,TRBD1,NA,CASSEGRTGTYNSPLHF,TGTGCCAGCAGTGAAGGGAGGACAGGGACTTATAATTCACCCCTCCACTTT
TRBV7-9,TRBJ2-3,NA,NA,CASSLIRGAGDTQYF,TGTGCCAGCAGCTTGATACGGGGGGCTGGAGATACGCAGTATTTT
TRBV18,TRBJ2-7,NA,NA,CASSPGRTVSYEQYF,TGTGCCAGCTCACCCGGGCGGACTGTCTCCTACGAGCAGTACTTC
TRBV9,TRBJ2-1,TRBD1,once,CASSVAGIGRDRAYNEQFF,TGTGCCAGCAGCGTAGCGGGGATCGGCCGGGACAGGGCCTACAATGAGCAGTTCTTC
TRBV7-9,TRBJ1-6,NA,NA,CASSLDFGGMNSPLHF,TGTGCCAGCAGCTTAGATTTCGGGGGTATGAATTCACCCCTCCACTTT
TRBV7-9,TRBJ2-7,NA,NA,CASSPRPAESSYEQYF,TGTGCCAGCAGCCCGCGGCCAGCGGAGAGCTCCTACGAGCAGTACTTC
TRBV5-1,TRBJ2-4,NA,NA,CASSLDRGNIQYF,TGCGCCAGCAGCTTGGATCGGGGGAACATTCAGTACTTC
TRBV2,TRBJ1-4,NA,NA,CASSGDRIATNEKLFF,TGTGCCAGCAGTGGAGACAGAATTGCAACTAATGAAAAACTGTTTTTT
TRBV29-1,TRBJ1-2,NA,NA,CSVARQARGYTF,TGCAGCGTAGCCAGACAGGCCAGGGGCTACACCTTC
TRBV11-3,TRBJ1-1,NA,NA,CADRFRGEAEAFF,TGTGCCGACCGATTCAGGGGCGAGGCTGAAGCTTTCTTT
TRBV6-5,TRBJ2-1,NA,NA,CASSYRSYNEQFF,TGTGCCAGCAGTTACCGCTCCTACAATGAGCAGTTCTTC
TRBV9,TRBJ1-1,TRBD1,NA,CASSVEHNRGAEAFF,TGTGCCAGCAGCGTAGAACATAACAGGGGGGCCGAAGCTTTCTTT
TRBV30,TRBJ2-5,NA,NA,CAWSRNTGFQETQYF,TGTGCCTGGAGTCGGAATACAGGGTTCCAAGAGACCCAGTACTTC
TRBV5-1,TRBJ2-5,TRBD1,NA,CASRGGIGQETQYF,TGCGCCAGTAGAGGGGGCATCGGCCAAGAGACCCAGTACTTC
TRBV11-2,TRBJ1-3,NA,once,CASSLRGNLGRDENTIYF,TGTGCCAGCAGCCTCCGGGGGAACCTCGGCAGGGACGAAAACACCATATATTTT
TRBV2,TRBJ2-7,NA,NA,CASSEDLSYEQYF,TGTGCCAGCAGTGAAGACTTAAGCTACGAGCAGTACTTC
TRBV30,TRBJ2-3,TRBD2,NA,CAWSPPGLAYNTQYF,TGTGCCTGGAGTCCTCCGGGACTAGCTTATAATACGCAGTATTTT
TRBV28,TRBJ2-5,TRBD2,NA,CASRPERGGQETQYF,TGTGCCAGCAGACCTGAGCGGGGGGGCCAAGAGACCCAGTACTTC
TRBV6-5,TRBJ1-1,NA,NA,CASSYQKNTEAFF,TGTGCCAGCAGTTACCAGAAGAACACTGAAGCTTTCTTT
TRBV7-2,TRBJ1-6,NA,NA,CASSLSRVGSPLHF,TGTGCCAGCAGCTTATCCAGGGTGGGCTCACCCCTCCACTTT
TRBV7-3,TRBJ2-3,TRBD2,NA,CASSPGTSGALVTDTQYF,TGTGCCAGCAGCCCCGGGACTAGCGGGGCCCTAGTCACAGATACGCAGTATTTT
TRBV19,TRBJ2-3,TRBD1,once,CASSIGQGGTDTQYF,TGTGCCAGTAGCATCGGACAGGGCGGCACAGATACGCAGTATTTT
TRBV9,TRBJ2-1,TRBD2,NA,CASSVAERLAARDEQFF,TGTGCCAGCAGCGTAGCTGAAAGACTAGCCGCCAGGGATGAGCAGTTCTTC
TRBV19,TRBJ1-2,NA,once,CASSIPRDIKGYTF,TGTGCCAGTAGTATACCCCGGGACATCAAGGGCTACACCTTC
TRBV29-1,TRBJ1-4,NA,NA,CSVGAMHEKLFF,TGCAGCGTTGGGGCCATGCATGAAAAACTGTTTTTT
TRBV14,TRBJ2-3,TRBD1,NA,CASSQDPGQGPTDTQYF,TGTGCCAGCAGCCAAGATCCGGGACAGGGACCTACAGATACGCAGTATTTT
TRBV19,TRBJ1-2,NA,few,CASSMRNYGYTF,TGTGCCAGTAGTATGCGCAACTATGGCTACACCTTC
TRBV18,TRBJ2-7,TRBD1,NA,CASSPTGGGIYEQYF,TGTGCCAGCTCACCGACAGGGGGAGGGATCTACGAGCAGTACTTC
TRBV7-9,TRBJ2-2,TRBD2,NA,CASKRGAGTGELFF,TGTGCCAGCAAGCGGGGGGCCGGGACCGGGGAGCTGTTTTTT
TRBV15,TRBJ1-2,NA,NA,CATSREGREDGYTF,TGTGCCACCAGCAGAGAGGGCAGGGAAGACGGCTACACCTTC
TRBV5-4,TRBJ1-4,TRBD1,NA,CASSLQGSVEKLFF,TGTGCCAGCAGTTTACAGGGGAGCGTTGAAAAACTGTTTTTT
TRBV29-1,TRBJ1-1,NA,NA,CSVEGEGGVHTEAFF,TGCAGCGTTGAAGGCGAAGGGGGAGTGCACACTGAAGCTTTCTTT
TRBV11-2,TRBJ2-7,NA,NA,CASSRGRAYEQYF,TGTGCCAGCAGCAGGGGTAGGGCCTACGAGCAGTACTTC
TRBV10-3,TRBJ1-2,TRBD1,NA,CAIRDRDRDGYTF,TGTGCCATCAGGGACCGGGACAGGGACGGCTACACCTTC
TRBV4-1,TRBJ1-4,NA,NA,CASSQDNYSSNEKLFF,TGCGCCAGCAGCCAAGATAATTACAGCTCTAATGAAAAACTGTTTTTT
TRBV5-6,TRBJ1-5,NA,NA,CASSSRTFDGNQPQHF,TGTGCCAGCAGCTCCCGGACATTCGATGGCAATCAGCCCCAGCATTTT
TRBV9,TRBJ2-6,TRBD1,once,CASSAMKGALSGANVLTF,TGTGCCAGCAGCGCCATGAAGGGGGCGCTCTCTGGGGCCAACGTCCTGACTTTC
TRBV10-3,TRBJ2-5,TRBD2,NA,CAISATSGKETQYF,TGTGCCATCAGTGCGACTAGCGGGAAAGAGACCCAGTACTTC
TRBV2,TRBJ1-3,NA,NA,CASSGSGNTIYF,TGTGCCAGCTCAGGGTCCGGAAACACCATATATTTT
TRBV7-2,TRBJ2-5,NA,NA,CASSPSAYARETQYF,TGTGCCAGCAGCCCTAGCGCCTACGCCCGGGAGACCCAGTACTTC
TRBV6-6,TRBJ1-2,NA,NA,CASSNRVGYTF,TGTGCCAGCAGTAACAGGGTCGGCTACACCTTC
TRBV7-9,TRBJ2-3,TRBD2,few,CASSSGLAGRVDTQYF,TGTGCCAGCAGCTCCGGACTAGCGGGGAGAGTTGATACGCAGTATTTT
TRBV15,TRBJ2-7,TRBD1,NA,CATSSGQYYEQYF,TGTGCCACCAGCTCGGGACAGTACTACGAGCAGTACTTC
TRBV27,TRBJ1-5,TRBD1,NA,CASSPTGARQPQHF,TGTGCCAGCAGTCCTACAGGGGCCCGCCAGCCCCAGCATTTT
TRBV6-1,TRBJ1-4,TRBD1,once,CASSGGGTGDEKLFF,TGTGCCAGCAGTGGGGGCGGGACAGGTGATGAAAAACTGTTTTTT
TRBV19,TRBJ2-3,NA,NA,CASGPSGTDTQYF,TGTGCCAGTGGTCCTTCAGGGACAGATACGCAGTATTTT
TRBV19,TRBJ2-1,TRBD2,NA,CASSMGGRGTYNEQFF,TGTGCCAGTAGTATGGGCGGGAGGGGGACCTACAATGAGCAGTTCTTC
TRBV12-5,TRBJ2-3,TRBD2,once,CASGRGVGGTDTQYF,TGTGCTAGTGGGCGGGGGGTCGGTGGCACAGATACGCAGTATTTT
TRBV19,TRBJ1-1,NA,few,CASSRRALGENTEAFF,TGTGCCAGTAGTCGGCGGGCATTAGGAGAGAACACTGAAGCTTTCTTT
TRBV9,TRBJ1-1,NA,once,CASSAQGNTEAFF,TGTGCCAGCAGCGCCCAGGGAAACACTGAAGCTTTCTTT
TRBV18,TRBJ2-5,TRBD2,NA,CASSPGLEETQYF,TGTGCCAGCTCACCCGGACTAGAGGAGACCCAGTACTTC
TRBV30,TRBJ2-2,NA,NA,CAWRESKGTGELFF,TGTGCCTGGAGGGAGTCCAAGGGGACCGGGGAGCTGTTTTTT
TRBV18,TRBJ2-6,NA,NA,CASSPAGVNSGANVLTF,TGTGCCAGCTCACCAGCAGGGGTCAATTCTGGGGCCAACGTCCTGACTTTC
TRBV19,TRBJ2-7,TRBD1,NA,CASSDRTGGDEQYF,TGTGCCAGTAGTGATCGGACAGGGGGCGACGAGCAGTACTTC
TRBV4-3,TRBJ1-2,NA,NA,CASSLTGNYGYTF,TGCGCCAGCAGCCTCACAGGAAACTATGGCTACACCTTC
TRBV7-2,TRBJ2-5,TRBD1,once,CASSEHRGYGSLRQETQYF,TGTGCCAGCAGCGAGCACAGGGGATATGGTTCCCTTCGGCAAGAGACCCAGTACTTC